This T cell receptor (beta chain) is from a study of blood T cell repertoires in COVID-19. Study details: Italy, Spain and the United States were the sources of the convalescent and acute COVID-19 samples. PBMCs, B-cell-depleted T cells, or T cells were the source of the cDNA or gDNA that made up the material.

This study enrolled people aged roughly 18 to 89 from approximately 25 US geographic areas. In the original processing: Estimated nucleated cell counts came from reference gene primer amplification. Sequencing used immunoSEQ multiplex PCR; TCRdb keeps in-frame clones, though not all of them. That table is the source of V, J and clone size, and D and trimming were worked out from the DNA. This sample carries around 290,000 clones, 70% to 90% of them seen once, and the ten largest clones take 2% to 2.5%. Sequencing was performed on PBMCs or T cells enriched from blood (not recorded which). The origin of this receptor is an older woman in a cohort exposed to, infected with or recovered from COVID-19 (not recorded which).

CDR3 nucleotides: TGTGCCAGCGCGCCACCTTTAGCGGGAGTTGACGAGCAGTACTTC. Translated: CASAPPLAGVDEQYF. V gene TRBV6-5 combines with J gene TRBJ2-7, with TRBD2 matching over 9 bases. From germline, CDR1 is MNHEY and CDR2 SVGAGI. Unmatched junction bases numbered 13, after V lost 8 bases and J lost 5 bases. The CDR3 length is 15 residues.